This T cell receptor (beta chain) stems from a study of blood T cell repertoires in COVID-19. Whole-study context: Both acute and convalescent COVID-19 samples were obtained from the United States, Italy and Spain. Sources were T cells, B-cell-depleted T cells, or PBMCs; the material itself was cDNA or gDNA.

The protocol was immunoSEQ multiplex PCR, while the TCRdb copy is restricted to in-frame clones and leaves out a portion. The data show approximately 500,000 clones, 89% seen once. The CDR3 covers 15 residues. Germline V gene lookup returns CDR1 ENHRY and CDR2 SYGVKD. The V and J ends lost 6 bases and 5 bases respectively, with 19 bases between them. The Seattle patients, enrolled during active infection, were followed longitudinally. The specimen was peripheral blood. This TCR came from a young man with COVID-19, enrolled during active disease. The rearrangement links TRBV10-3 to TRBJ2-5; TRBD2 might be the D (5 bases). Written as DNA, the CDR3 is TGTGCCATCAGATCACGAGGGCTTCAATCGGAGACCCAGTACTTC. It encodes CAIRSRGLQSETQYF.